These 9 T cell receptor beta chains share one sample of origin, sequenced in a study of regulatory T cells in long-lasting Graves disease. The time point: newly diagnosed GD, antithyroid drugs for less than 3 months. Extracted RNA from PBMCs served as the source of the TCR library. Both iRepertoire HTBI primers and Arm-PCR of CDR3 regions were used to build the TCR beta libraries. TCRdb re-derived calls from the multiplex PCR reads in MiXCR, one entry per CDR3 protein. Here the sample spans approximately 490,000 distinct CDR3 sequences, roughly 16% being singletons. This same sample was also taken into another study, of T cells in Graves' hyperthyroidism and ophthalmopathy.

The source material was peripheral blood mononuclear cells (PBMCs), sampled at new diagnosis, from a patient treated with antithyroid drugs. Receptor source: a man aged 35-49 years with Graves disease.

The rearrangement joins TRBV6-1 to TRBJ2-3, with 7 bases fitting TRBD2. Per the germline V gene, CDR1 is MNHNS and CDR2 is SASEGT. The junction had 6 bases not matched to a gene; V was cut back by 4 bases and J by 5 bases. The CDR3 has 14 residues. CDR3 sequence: CASSGGGGVDTQYF. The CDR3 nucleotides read TGTGCCAGCAGTGGGGGGGGAGGTGTAGATACGCAGTATTTT.

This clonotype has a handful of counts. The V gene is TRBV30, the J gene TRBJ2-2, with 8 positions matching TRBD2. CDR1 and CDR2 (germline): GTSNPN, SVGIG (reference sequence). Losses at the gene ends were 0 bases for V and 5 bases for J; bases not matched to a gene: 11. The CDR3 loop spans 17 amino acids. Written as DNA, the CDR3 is TGTGCCTGGAGTGTACGAGGTAGCGGGATAGGAACCGGGGAGCTGTTTTTT. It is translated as CAWSVRGSGIGTGELFF.

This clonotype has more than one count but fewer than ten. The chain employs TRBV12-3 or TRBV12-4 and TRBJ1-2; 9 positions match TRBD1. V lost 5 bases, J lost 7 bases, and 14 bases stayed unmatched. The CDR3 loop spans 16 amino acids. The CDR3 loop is CASSKTTGGGYSGYTF. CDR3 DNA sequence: TGTGCCAGCAGTAAAACTACAGGGGGCGGTTATTCTGGCTACACCTTC.

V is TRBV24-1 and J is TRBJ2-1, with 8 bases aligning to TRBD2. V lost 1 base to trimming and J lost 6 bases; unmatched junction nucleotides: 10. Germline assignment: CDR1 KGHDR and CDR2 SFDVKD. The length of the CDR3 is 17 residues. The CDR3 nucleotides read TGTGCCACCAGTGATTTTATTGAGGAGCGGGGGATCAATGAGCAGTTCTTC. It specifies CATSDFIEERGINEQFF.

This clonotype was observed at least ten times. The CDR3 region is CASSYGATDTQYF. CDR3 nucleotides: TGTGCCAGCAGTTACGGAGCCACAGATACGCAGTATTTT. The V and J genes are TRBV28 and TRBJ2-3, with no clear D. CDR3 length: 13 amino acids. V was trimmed by 4 bases and J by 2 bases, leaving 7 bases between them. Germline CDR1 reads MDHEN; CDR2 reads SYDVKM. Full variable domain (outside the CDR3, taken from reference TRBV28 and TRBJ2-3): DVKVTQSSRYLVKRTGEKVFLECVQDMDHENMFWYRQDPGLGLRLIYFSYDVKMKEKGDIPEGYSVSREKKERFSLILESASTNQTSMYLCASSYGATDTQYFGPGTRLTVL.

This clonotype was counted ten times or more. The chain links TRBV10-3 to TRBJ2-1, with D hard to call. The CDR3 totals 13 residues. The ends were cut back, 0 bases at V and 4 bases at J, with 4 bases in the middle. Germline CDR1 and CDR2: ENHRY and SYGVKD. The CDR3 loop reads CAISESNYNEQFF. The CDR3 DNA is TGTGCCATCAGTGAGTCGAATTACAATGAGCAGTTCTTC.

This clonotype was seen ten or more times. The CDR3 DNA is TGTGCCAGCACCCCCGGGACAGGCGCCTACGAGCAGTACTTC. Protein product: CASTPGTGAYEQYF. The rearrangement joins TRBV2 to TRBJ2-7, with 8 bases fitting TRBD1. Germline CDR1 reads SNHLY; CDR2 reads FYNNEI. The CDR3 is 14 residues long. Losses at the gene ends were 7 bases for V and 2 bases for J; bases not matched to a gene: 7. The full variable domain, in which reference TRBV2 and TRBJ2-7 provide the parts outside the CDR3, is EPEVTQTPSHQVTQMGQEVILRCVPISNHLYFYWYRQILGQKVEFLVSFYNNEISEKSEIFDDQFSVERPDGSNFTLKIRSTKLEDSAMYFCASTPGTGAYEQYFGPGTRLTVT.

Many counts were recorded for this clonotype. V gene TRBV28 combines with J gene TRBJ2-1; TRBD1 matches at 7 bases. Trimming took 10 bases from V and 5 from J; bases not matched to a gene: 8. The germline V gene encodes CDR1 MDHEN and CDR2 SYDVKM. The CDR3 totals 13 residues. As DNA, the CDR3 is TGTGCCACCTTAGGACAGGTCCACAATGAGCAGTTCTTC. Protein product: CATLGQVHNEQFF.

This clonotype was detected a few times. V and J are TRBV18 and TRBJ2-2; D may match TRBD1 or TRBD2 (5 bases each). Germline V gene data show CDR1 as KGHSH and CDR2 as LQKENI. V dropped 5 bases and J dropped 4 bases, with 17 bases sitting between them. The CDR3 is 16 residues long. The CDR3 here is CASSRDRDALTGELFF. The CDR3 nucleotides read TGTGCCAGCTCAAGAGACCGGGACGCCCTCACCGGGGAGCTGTTTTTT.